The source of this T cell receptor beta chain is a study of T cells after yellow fever vaccination. Study outcomes and limitations: The booster saw the reappearance of most primary-vaccination clones (approximately 97% CD4, almost 90% CD8).

The CDR3 is 15 amino acids. Germline V gene data show CDR1 as DFQATT and CDR2 as SNEGSKA (reference sequence). Trimming cost V 6 bases and J 0 bases, with 17 bases left between them. Remarks on this clonotype: Its antigen is currently unknown.

TCRdb independently ran MiXCR on the 5' RACE reads; one entry per CDR3 protein. The sample has some 300,000 distinct CDR3 sequences; 3% to 4.5% are singletons. The clonotype originates from a man younger than 35 who received the YFV17D yellow fever vaccine. Source: PBMCs, taken on the day of the yellow fever booster vaccination. The J gene is TRBJ1-1, the V gene TRBV20-1; the D gene is possibly TRBD1 (5 bases). The DNA of the CDR3 is TGCAGTGCCATCAGTTCCGGGGCCATGAACACTGAAGCTTTCTTT. This translates into CSAISSGAMNTEAFF.